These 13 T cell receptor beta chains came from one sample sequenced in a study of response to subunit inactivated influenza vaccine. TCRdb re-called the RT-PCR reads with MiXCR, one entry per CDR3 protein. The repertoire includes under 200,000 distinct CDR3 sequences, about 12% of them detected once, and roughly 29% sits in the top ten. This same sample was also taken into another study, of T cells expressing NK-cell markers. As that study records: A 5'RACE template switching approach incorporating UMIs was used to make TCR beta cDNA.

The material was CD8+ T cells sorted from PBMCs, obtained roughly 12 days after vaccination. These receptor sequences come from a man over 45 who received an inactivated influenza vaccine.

The CDR3 DNA is TGTGCCAGCAGCTCGCTGACTAGCGGAAGATACAATGAGCAGTTCTTC. Translating it yields CASSSLTSGRYNEQFF. This chain connects TRBV7-6 to TRBJ2-1; TRBD2 matches at 9 bases. The CDR3 is made up of 16 amino acids. With 4 bases clipped from V and 4 bases from J, the junction kept 8 bases outside the gene matches. Germline V lookup: CDR1 SGHVS, CDR2 FNYEAQ.

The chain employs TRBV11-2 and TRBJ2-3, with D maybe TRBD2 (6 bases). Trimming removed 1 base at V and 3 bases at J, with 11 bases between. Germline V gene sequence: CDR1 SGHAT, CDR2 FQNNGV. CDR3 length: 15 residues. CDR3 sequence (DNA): TGTGCCAGCAGCTTAGTCGCGGGAAATACAGATACGCAGTATTTT. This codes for CASSLVAGNTDTQYF.

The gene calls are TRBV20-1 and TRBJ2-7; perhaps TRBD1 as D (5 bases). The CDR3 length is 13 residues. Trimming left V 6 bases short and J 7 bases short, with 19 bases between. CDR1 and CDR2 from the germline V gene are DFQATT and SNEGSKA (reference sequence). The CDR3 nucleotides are TGCAGTGCCGGACCCGCTACAGGTTTAGAGCAGTACTTC. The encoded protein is CSAGPATGLEQYF.

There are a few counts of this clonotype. The CDR3 sequence: CASSFNYGRGLQETQYF. The DNA for the CDR3 is TGTGCCAGCAGCTTCAATTATGGGCGGGGGCTACAAGAGACCCAGTACTTC. V and J are TRBV5-6 and TRBJ2-5; possible D gene TRBD2, 7 bases. The CDR3 is 17 residues long. Trimming shortened V by 2 bases and J by 2 bases, and 19 bases separated the two germline ends. CDR1 is SGHDT and CDR2 is YYEEEE in the germline V gene.

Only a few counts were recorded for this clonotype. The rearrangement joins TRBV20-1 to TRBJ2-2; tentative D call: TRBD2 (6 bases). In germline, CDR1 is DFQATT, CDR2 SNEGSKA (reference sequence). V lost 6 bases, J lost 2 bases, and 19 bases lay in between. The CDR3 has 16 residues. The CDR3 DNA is TGCAGTGCACCATTGTGGTGGGGGGTTAACACCGGGGAGCTGTTTTTT. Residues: CSAPLWWGVNTGELFF.

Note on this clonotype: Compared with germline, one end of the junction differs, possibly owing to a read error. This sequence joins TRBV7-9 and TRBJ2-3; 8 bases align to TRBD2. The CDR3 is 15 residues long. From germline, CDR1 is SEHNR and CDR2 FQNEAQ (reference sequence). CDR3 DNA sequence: TGTGCCAGCAGCTTTAGCGGGGTATTCACAGATACGCAGTCTTTT. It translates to CASSFSGVFTDTQSF.

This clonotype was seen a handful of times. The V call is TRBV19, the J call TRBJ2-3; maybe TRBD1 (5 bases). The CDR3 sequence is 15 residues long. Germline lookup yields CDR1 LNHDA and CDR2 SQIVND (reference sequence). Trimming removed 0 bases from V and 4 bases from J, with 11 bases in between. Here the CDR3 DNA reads TGTGCCAGTAGTATAGAAAGGGGATGGGCAGATACGCAGTATTTT. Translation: CASSIERGWADTQYF. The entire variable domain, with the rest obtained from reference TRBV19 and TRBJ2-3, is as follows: DGGITQSPKYLFRKEGQNVTLSCEQNLNHDAMYWYRQDPGQGLRLIYYSQIVNDFQKGDIAEGYSVSREKKESFPLTVTSAQKNPTAFYLCASSIERGWADTQYFGPGTRLTVL.

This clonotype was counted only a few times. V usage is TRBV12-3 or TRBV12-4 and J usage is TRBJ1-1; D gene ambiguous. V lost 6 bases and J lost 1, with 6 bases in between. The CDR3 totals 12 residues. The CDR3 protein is CASRDGNTEAFF. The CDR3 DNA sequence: TGTGCCAGCAGAGACGGGAACACTGAAGCTTTCTTT.

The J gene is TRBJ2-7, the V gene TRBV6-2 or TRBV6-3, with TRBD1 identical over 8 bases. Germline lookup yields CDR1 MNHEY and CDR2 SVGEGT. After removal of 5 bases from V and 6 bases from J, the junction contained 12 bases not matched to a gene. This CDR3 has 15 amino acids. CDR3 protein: CASSQPGQDFFEQYF. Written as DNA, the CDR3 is TGTGCCAGCAGTCAACCGGGACAGGATTTCTTCGAGCAGTACTTC.

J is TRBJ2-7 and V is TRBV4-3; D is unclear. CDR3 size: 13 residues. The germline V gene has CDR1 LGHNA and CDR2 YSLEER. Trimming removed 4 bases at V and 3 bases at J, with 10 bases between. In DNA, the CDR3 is TGCGCCAGCAGCCCGTACTTGCACTACGAGCAGTACTTC. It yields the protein CASSPYLHYEQYF.

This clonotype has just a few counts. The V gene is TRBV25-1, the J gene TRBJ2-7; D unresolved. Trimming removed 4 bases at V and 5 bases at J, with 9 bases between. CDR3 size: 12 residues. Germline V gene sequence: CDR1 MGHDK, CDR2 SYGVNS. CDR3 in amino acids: CASSAGAHEQYF. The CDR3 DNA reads TGTGCCAGCAGTGCCGGTGCCCACGAGCAGTACTTC.

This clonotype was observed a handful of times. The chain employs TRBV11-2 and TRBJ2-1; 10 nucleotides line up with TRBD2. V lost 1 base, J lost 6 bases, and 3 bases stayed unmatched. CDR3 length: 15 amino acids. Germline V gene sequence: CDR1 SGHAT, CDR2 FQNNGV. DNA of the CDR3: TGTGCCAGCAGCTTAGGTGTAGCGGGAGGCAATGAGCAGTTCTTC. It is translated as CASSLGVAGGNEQFF.

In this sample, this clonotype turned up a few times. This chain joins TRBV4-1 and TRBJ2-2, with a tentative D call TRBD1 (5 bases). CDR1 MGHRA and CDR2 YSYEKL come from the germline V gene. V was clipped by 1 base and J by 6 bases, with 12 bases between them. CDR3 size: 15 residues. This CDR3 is CASSQVDRSAGELFF. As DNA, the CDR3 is TGCGCCAGCAGCCAAGTTGACAGAAGTGCCGGGGAGCTGTTTTTT.